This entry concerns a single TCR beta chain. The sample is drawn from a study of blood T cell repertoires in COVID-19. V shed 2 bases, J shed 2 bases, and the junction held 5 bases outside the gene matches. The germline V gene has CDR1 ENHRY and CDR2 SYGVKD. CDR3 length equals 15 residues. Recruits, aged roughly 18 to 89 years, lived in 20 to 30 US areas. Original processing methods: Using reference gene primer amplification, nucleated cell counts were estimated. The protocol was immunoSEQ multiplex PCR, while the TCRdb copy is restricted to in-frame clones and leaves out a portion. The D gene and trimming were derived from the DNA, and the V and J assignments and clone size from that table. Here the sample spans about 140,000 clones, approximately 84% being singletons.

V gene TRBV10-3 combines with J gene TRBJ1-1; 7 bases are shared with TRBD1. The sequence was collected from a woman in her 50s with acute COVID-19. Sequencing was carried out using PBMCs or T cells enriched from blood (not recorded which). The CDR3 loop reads CAISEAGTANTEAFF. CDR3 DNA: TGTGCCATCAGTGAGGCCGGGACAGCCAACACTGAAGCTTTCTTT.